The text below deals with one TCR beta chain. These data are taken from a study of blood T cell repertoires in COVID-19. On the study more broadly: The origin of the acute and convalescent COVID-19 samples was the United States, Italy and Spain. From T cells, B-cell-depleted T cells, or PBMCs came the material, which was cDNA or gDNA.

The data were produced by immunoSEQ multiplex PCR, yet TCRdb's version contains in-frame clones alone and is incomplete. The sample lists about 150,000 clones, under 90% occurring once. The TCR was taken from a man aged 55 to 69 with acute or convalescent COVID-19. Sequenced material: peripheral blood.

Written as DNA, the CDR3 is TGTGCCAGCAGCCAAATAGAACAGTCCTCTGGAAACACCATATATTTT. Protein sequence: CASSQIEQSSGNTIYF. The V gene is TRBV3-1 (or the pseudogene TRBV3-2), the J gene TRBJ1-3; no clear D gene. The germline gives CDR1 LGHDT, CDR2 YNNKEL (reference sequence). The CDR3 extends over 16 amino acids. V lost 2 bases and J 0 bases, leaving 11 bases between the germline ends.